A single T cell receptor beta chain is shown here with its context. Here immunoSEQ multiplex PCR was the method, and the copy in TCRdb shows in-frame clones only, minus some. The table has 95,000 to 100,000 clones, about 92% seen once; the top ten hold 2% to 3%. The entry originates in a study of T cell changes during pregnancy in multiple sclerosis. Germline V gives CDR1 MNHEY, CDR2 SMNVEV (reference sequence). The CDR3 spans 11 residues. V was pared by 5 bases and J by 9 bases, with 9 bases between. The clonotype originates from a female donor in good health, enrolled as a control in a pregnancy study. The material sequenced was peripheral blood, taken after pregnancy. J is TRBJ2-3 and V is TRBV27, with a tentative D call TRBD2 (7 bases). Here the CDR3 DNA reads TGTGCCAGCAGTAGGGGGGGCACGCAGTATTTT. Its translation: CASSRGGTQYF.